The 29 T cell receptor beta chains below come from one sample, sequenced in a study of cytomegalovirus exposure and HLA in healthy donors. Method: immunoSEQ multiplex PCR; TCRdb's copy keeps in-frame clones and lacks some. The sample carries tens of thousands of clones, about 96% recorded once. Sequencing used PBMCs. These receptors originate from a woman aged 18-29 years in good health and CMV-seronegative.

The chain has TRBV5-4 and TRBJ2-1, with 8 positions matching TRBD2. Germline CDR1 is SGHNT and CDR2 is YYREEE (reference sequence). The V gene end was trimmed by 4 bases and the J gene end by 2 bases; junction bases not matched to a gene: 8. The CDR3 extends over 16 amino acids. The CDR3, as DNA: TGTGCCAGCAGCACCCGGCAGCGGGGGACCTACAATGAGCAGTTCTTC. Translating gives CASSTRQRGTYNEQFF.

This clone was seen a single time. This chain links TRBV6-5 with TRBJ2-1, with D possibly TRBD1 on 6 matching bases. Germline CDR1 reads MNHEY; CDR2 reads SVGAGI. Deletions cut 6 bases from V and 9 bases from J, with 15 bases between. The CDR3 is 13 residues long. The CDR3 bases are TGTGCCAGCAGGCCCAGGGGTTCCTCTGAGCAGTTCTTC. This encodes CASRPRGSSEQFF.

The chain has TRBV27 and TRBJ1-4; 9 positions match TRBD1. The CDR3 loop spans 15 amino acids. Germline V CDR1 and CDR2: MNHEY, SMNVEV (reference sequence). Losses at the gene ends were 5 bases for V and 17 bases for J; bases not matched to a gene: 18. The CDR3 loop reads CASSPWTGALGDLFF. The CDR3 DNA is TGTGCCAGCAGTCCTTGGACAGGGGCCTTAGGAGATCTTTTTTTT.

The J gene is TRBJ2-5, the V gene TRBV2; maybe TRBD2 (6 bases). V lost 6 bases, J lost 5 bases, and 10 bases lay in between. The length of the CDR3 is 12 residues. Germline V gene sequence: CDR1 SNHLY, CDR2 FYNNEI. The CDR3 DNA sequence: TGTGCCAGCAGGGAGGAGGGTGAGACCCAGTACTTC. It specifies CASREEGETQYF.

V gene TRBV11-2 combines with J gene TRBJ1-4; TRBD1 agrees at 8 bases. V dropped 5 bases and J dropped 7; count of bases not matched to a gene: 9. From germline, CDR1 is SGHAT and CDR2 FQNNGV. The CDR3 has 15 amino acids. The CDR3: CASSPGQGGSEKLFF. DNA for the CDR3: TGTGCCAGCAGCCCCGGACAGGGTGGGAGTGAAAAACTGTTTTTT.

V and J are TRBV9 and TRBJ1-3; maybe TRBD1 (6 bases). The ends were cut back, 3 bases at V and 4 bases at J, with 14 bases in the middle. The CDR3 length is 15 residues. Germline-derived CDR1 and CDR2 are SGDLS and YYNGEE. In nucleotides, the CDR3 is TGTGCCAGCAGCGCCGGTGACAGGCCCGGAAACACCATATATTTT. Amino acids: CASSAGDRPGNTIYF.

The V and J genes are TRBV4-2 and TRBJ2-1; 9 bases match TRBD2. Germline CDR1 reads LGHNA; CDR2 reads YNFKEQ. Trimming cost V 1 base and J 10 bases; bases outside gene matches: 8. The CDR3 totals 15 residues. This CDR3 is CASSQGGSGSWEQFF. CDR3 coding DNA: TGTGCCAGCAGCCAAGGTGGTAGCGGGAGCTGGGAGCAGTTCTTC.

The CDR3 nucleotides read TGTGCCAGCAGTTTATTTGGACAGGGATTTTCCGGGGAGCTGTTTTTT. It yields the protein CASSLFGQGFSGELFF. The chain uses TRBV28 and TRBJ2-2; the match to TRBD1 covers 8 bases. Germline V gene data show CDR1 as MDHEN and CDR2 as SYDVKM. V shed 1 base, J shed 6 bases, and the junction held 7 bases outside the gene matches. The CDR3 is 16 amino acids.

The J gene is TRBJ2-3, the V gene TRBV11-3; a weak D match, TRBD2 (6 bases). Germline values: CDR1 SGHNT, CDR2 YENEEA. There are 14 residues in the CDR3. Trimming pared 1 base from V and 7 bases from J, leaving 12 bases between. DNA for the CDR3: TGTGCCAGCAGCTTAGGTGGAGGGGATTATACGCAGTATTTT. Amino acids: CASSLGGGDYTQYF.

The genes are TRBV10-2 and TRBJ1-3; 9 bases are shared with TRBD1. The CDR3 extends over 14 amino acids. V was clipped by 2 bases and J by 5 bases; unmatched bases: 1. CDR1 and CDR2 from the germline V gene are WSHSY and SAAADI. The CDR3 bases are TGCGCCAGCAGTGAGGGGACAGGGAGAAACACCATATATTTT. Translated, it gives CASSEGTGRNTIYF.

The rearrangement links TRBV7-3 to TRBJ2-7; TRBD1 matches 7 bases. This CDR3 has 15 amino acids. Trimming at V came to 5 bases and at J to 2 bases, leaving 9 bases not matched to a gene. Germline V CDR1 and CDR2: SGHTA, FQGTGA. DNA for the CDR3: TGTGCCAGCAGCCTGGGGGCAGGGGGAACCTACGAGCAGTACTTC. Protein: CASSLGAGGTYEQYF.

The genes are TRBV27 and TRBJ2-3, with D perhaps matching TRBD1 (7 bases). V was shortened by 6 bases and J by 6 bases, with 25 bases between the two germline ends. The CDR3 covers 17 residues. The germline CDR1 and CDR2 sequences are MNHEY and SMNVEV (reference sequence). Written as DNA, the CDR3 is TGTGCCAGCAGCCCTCCCTTGGCGGGACCGACAGGGGATACGCAGTATTTT. It encodes CASSPPLAGPTGDTQYF.

The J gene is TRBJ2-5, the V gene TRBV19; a weak D match, TRBD1 (5 bases). Germline CDR1 and CDR2: LNHDA and SQIVND (reference sequence). This CDR3 spans 15 amino acids. The germline V and J ends were trimmed by 6 bases and 2 bases, with 16 bases remaining between them. CDR3 amino acids: CASSTRVTEQETQYF. The CDR3 bases are TGTGCCAGTAGCACCAGGGTAACGGAACAAGAGACCCAGTACTTC. Looking up the rest from reference TRBV19 and TRBJ2-5 gives the full variable domain: DGGITQSPKYLFRKEGQNVTLSCEQNLNHDAMYWYRQDPGQGLRLIYYSQIVNDFQKGDIAEGYSVSREKKESFPLTVTSAQKNPTAFYLCASSTRVTEQETQYFGPGTRLLVL.

This clone was seen more than once but under ten times. The gene calls are TRBV18 and TRBJ1-2, with D possibly being TRBD1 (6 bases). Germline CDR1 is KGHSH and CDR2 is LQKENI. The V gene lost 3 bases and the J gene lost 8 bases, with 13 bases spanning the gap. There are 13 residues in the CDR3. The CDR3 DNA is TGTGCCAGCTCACCGGGGGCAGGGAAGGGCTACACCTTC. Its protein is CASSPGAGKGYTF.

This chain connects TRBV7-9 to TRBJ1-1, with D unresolved. This CDR3 has 13 amino acids. CDR1 is SEHNR and CDR2 is FQNEAQ in the germline V gene (reference sequence). Trimming shortened V by 3 bases and J by 1 base, and 6 bases separated the two germline ends. The CDR3 sequence: CASSFYTNTEAFF. The CDR3 region has the DNA TGTGCCAGCAGCTTTTACACGAACACTGAAGCTTTCTTT.

The rearrangement uses TRBV20-1 and TRBJ1-1; tentatively, D is TRBD1 (6 bases). The CDR3 runs to 11 residues. CDR1 is DFQATT and CDR2 is SNEGSKA in the germline V gene (reference sequence). Trimming took 6 bases from V and 3 from J, leaving 8 bases between them. The CDR3 here is CSARQDTEAFF. CDR3 sequence (DNA): TGCAGTGCGCGACAGGACACTGAAGCTTTCTTT.

This chain uses TRBV30 with TRBJ2-7; 11 bases align to TRBD1. The CDR3 spans 14 residues. Germline-derived CDR1 and CDR2 are GTSNPN and SVGIG (reference sequence). Trimming took 4 bases from V and 10 from J; bases not matched to a gene: 12. The CDR3 coding sequence is TGTGCCTGGAACCCCGCCCGGGACAGGGGGTTCCAGTACTTC. Its protein is CAWNPARDRGFQYF.

The chain recombines TRBV18 with TRBJ2-7; tentative D call: TRBD2 (6 bases). The CDR3 totals 14 residues. V gave up 4 bases and J gave up 2 bases, with 12 bases separating them. Per germline, CDR1 KGHSH and CDR2 LQKENI. This chain's CDR3 is CASSRGAGTYEQYF. CDR3 coding DNA: TGTGCCAGCTCACGCGGGGCGGGAACCTACGAGCAGTACTTC.

This clone was seen a few times. A junction boundary mismatches the germline segment, possibly from a read error. The chain couples TRBV5-1 to TRBJ1-1; D perhaps matches TRBD1 (6 bases). The CDR3 length is 14 residues. Germline V gene lookup returns CDR1 SGHRS and CDR2 YFSETQ. CDR3 in amino acids: CASSLGPRDTEAFF. In DNA, the CDR3 is TGCGCCAGCAGCTTGGGACCTCGGGACACGGAAGCTTTCTTT.

V and J are TRBV29-1 and TRBJ1-2; the D gene is possibly TRBD1 (6 bases). Germline V gene lookup returns CDR1 SQVTM and CDR2 ANQGSEA. This CDR3 is 13 amino acids long. Deletions cut 7 bases from V and 6 bases from J, with 18 bases between. CDR3 sequence (DNA): TGCAGCGCTGGGTGGGGGGGCTTCGATGGCTACACCTTC. Its protein product is CSAGWGGFDGYTF.

The V call is TRBV10-1, the J call TRBJ2-2; 9 bases fit TRBD1. CDR3 length: 16 amino acids. The germline V gene encodes CDR1 WNHNN and CDR2 SYGVQD (reference sequence). The junction had 12 bases not matched to a gene; V was cut back by 7 bases and J by 6 bases. CDR3 in DNA: TGCGCCAGCAACCAGGGGGGACAGGGCGAGGCCGGGGAGCTGTTTTTT. It encodes CASNQGGQGEAGELFF.

This chain joins TRBV7-3 and TRBJ2-1, with D possibly matching TRBD2 (6 bases). Looked up from germline, CDR1 is SGHTA and CDR2 is FQGTGA. The CDR3 is 15 amino acids. V was shortened by 5 bases and J by 8 bases, with 19 bases between the two germline ends. The CDR3 loop reads CASSLGVGGLYEQFF. CDR3 nucleotides: TGTGCCAGCAGCCTAGGGGTGGGGGGTCTGTATGAGCAGTTCTTC.

This chain connects TRBV28 to TRBJ1-2; D possibly corresponds to TRBD1 (6 bases). Trimming removed 6 bases at V and 0 bases at J, with 14 bases between. CDR3 length: 15 residues. CDR1 and CDR2 (germline): MDHEN, SYDVKM. The CDR3 DNA reads TGTGCCAGCAGGGTCGGGACACGCGCTAACTATGGCTACACCTTC. This encodes CASRVGTRANYGYTF.

The rearrangement uses TRBV4-1 and TRBJ2-2, with 10 nucleotides matching TRBD2. With V trimmed by 2 bases and J by 6 bases, 15 bases remained unmatched. CDR1 is MGHRA, CDR2 YSYEKL, per germline. CDR3 length: 19 residues. The CDR3 sequence: CASSQPTGTSALGPGELFF. Here the CDR3 DNA reads TGCGCCAGCAGCCAACCTACCGGGACTAGCGCCCTTGGGCCCGGGGAGCTGTTTTTT.

This chain connects TRBV19 to TRBJ2-1; 13 bases fit TRBD2. The length of the CDR3 is 20 residues. Germline-derived CDR1 and CDR2 are LNHDA and SQIVND (reference sequence). V was pared by 5 bases and J by 2 bases, with 15 bases of the junction left unmatched. The CDR3 region is CASSWWGLGGTSGAYNEQFF. In DNA, the CDR3 is TGTGCCAGTAGTTGGTGGGGCCTCGGTGGGACTAGCGGGGCCTACAATGAGCAGTTCTTC.

V gene TRBV18 combines with J gene TRBJ2-5; possibly TRBD1 for D (6 bases). V shed 3 bases and J shed 3 bases, with 11 bases lying between them. This CDR3 has 14 amino acids. Germline assignment: CDR1 KGHSH and CDR2 LQKENI. CDR3 nucleotides: TGTGCCAGCTCACCCCGGACAGCCGAAGAGACCCAGTACTTC. It specifies CASSPRTAEETQYF.

The V gene is TRBV9, the J gene TRBJ2-5; 9 nucleotides agree with TRBD2. The CDR3 runs to 14 residues. Germline V lookup: CDR1 SGDLS, CDR2 YYNGEE. The V gene end was trimmed by 3 bases and the J gene end by 4 bases; junction bases not matched to a gene: 4. CDR3 amino acids: CASSARREGETQYF. CDR3 sequence (DNA): TGTGCCAGCAGCGCCCGGCGGGAGGGAGAGACCCAGTACTTC.

The chain uses TRBV7-2 and TRBJ2-7; 15 nucleotides line up with TRBD2. Trimming cost V 3 bases and J 5 bases; bases outside gene matches: 2. The CDR3 runs to 15 residues. Germline-derived CDR1 and CDR2 are SGHTA and FQGNSA. For the CDR3, the DNA is TGTGCCAGCAGCTTCGGACTAGCGGGAGGGCACGAGCAGTACTTC. Translating gives CASSFGLAGGHEQYF.

The chain has TRBV7-6 and TRBJ1-2; 7 bases fit TRBD1. CDR1 is SGHVS, CDR2 FNYEAQ, per germline. This CDR3 is 16 amino acids long. V trimming: 1 base; J trimming: 4 bases; junction bases outside the gene matches: 9. DNA for the CDR3: TGTGCCAGCAGCTTAGTCCCTGCACAGGGGAGCTATGGCTACACCTTC. It yields the protein CASSLVPAQGSYGYTF.